One and the same sample provided the 17 T cell receptor beta chains below, sequenced in a study of cytomegalovirus exposure and HLA in healthy donors. TCRdb's copy holds only in-frame clones and misses some; the assay was immunoSEQ multiplex PCR. Altogether 70,000 to 80,000 clones are present, approximately 93% being singletons, with the ten largest covering 2.5% to 3.5%. Sequencing was performed on PBMCs. These receptors all stem from a woman younger than 30 in good health and CMV-seropositive.

The chain joins TRBV7-9 to TRBJ2-2, with 8 bases aligning to TRBD1. The CDR3 is 16 residues long. V shed 3 bases and J 2 bases; nucleotides not matched to a gene: 5. Germline CDR1 and CDR2: SEHNR and FQNEAQ (reference sequence). CDR3 sequence: CASSFYRGINTGELFF. The CDR3 region has the DNA TGTGCCAGCAGCTTTTACAGGGGGATTAACACCGGGGAGCTGTTTTTT.

The rearrangement joins TRBV6-5 to TRBJ1-2; no clear D gene. The CDR3 length is 13 residues. V lost 7 bases, J lost 5 bases, and 14 bases lay in between. Germline V CDR1 and CDR2: MNHEY, SVGAGI. CDR3 sequence: CASTREGRYGYTF. CDR3 DNA: TGTGCCAGCACAAGAGAAGGGAGGTATGGCTACACCTTC.

The chain carries TRBV7-2 and TRBJ2-2; 11 nucleotides agree with TRBD1. The CDR3 runs to 13 residues. CDR1 is SGHTA and CDR2 is FQGNSA in the germline V gene. Trimming at V came to 9 bases and at J to 4 bases, leaving 1 base not matched to a gene. CDR3 DNA: TGTGCCAGGGGGACAGGGGGCACCGGGGAGCTGTTTTTT. It is translated as CARGTGGTGELFF.

This clone was observed a single time. The rearrangement links TRBV4-3 to TRBJ1-2; 8 nucleotides agree with TRBD1. V was pared by 1 base and J by 5 bases, with 0 bases of the junction left unmatched. The germline CDR1 and CDR2 sequences are LGHNA and YSLEER. The CDR3 is 13 residues long. The CDR3 nucleotides read TGCGCCAGCAGCCAAGGACAGGGGTATGGCTACACCTTC. Translation gives CASSQGQGYGYTF.

The chain joins TRBV7-9 to TRBJ2-7, with unresolved D. CDR3 length equals 14 residues. Looked up from germline, CDR1 is SEHNR and CDR2 is FQNEAQ (reference sequence). V gave up 1 base and J gave up 1 base, with 8 bases separating them. CDR3 region: CASSLEPRSYEQYF. CDR3 DNA sequence: TGTGCCAGCAGCTTAGAGCCCAGGTCCTACGAGCAGTACTTC.

The chain joins TRBV7-2 to TRBJ1-1, with D perhaps TRBD1 (6 bases). CDR1 is SGHTA, CDR2 FQGNSA, per germline. There are 15 residues in the CDR3. The V and J ends lost 5 bases and 0 bases respectively, with 13 bases between them. CDR3 sequence: CASSPPGAMNTEAFF. CDR3 nucleotide sequence: TGTGCCAGCAGCCCACCAGGGGCTATGAACACTGAAGCTTTCTTT.

The chain links TRBV5-4 to TRBJ1-1, with a tentative D call TRBD1 (5 bases). Per the germline V gene, CDR1 is SGHNT and CDR2 is YYREEE (reference sequence). The CDR3 loop spans 14 amino acids. Trimming cost V 3 bases and J 3 bases, with 12 bases left between them. CDR3 loop: CASSYQTAYTEAFF. In DNA, the CDR3 is TGTGCCAGCAGCTATCAGACAGCCTACACTGAAGCTTTCTTT. Complete variable domain (other parts from reference TRBV5-4 and TRBJ1-1): ETGVTQSPTHLIKTRGQQVTLRCSSQSGHNTVSWYQQALGQGPQFIFQYYREEENGRGNFPPRFSGLQFPNYSSELNVNALELDDSALYLCASSYQTAYTEAFFGQGTRLTVV.

The gene calls are TRBV5-4 and TRBJ2-1; perhaps TRBD2 as D (5 bases). Germline-derived CDR1 and CDR2 are SGHNT and YYREEE (reference sequence). V lost 9 bases and J lost 8, with 18 bases in between. The CDR3 length is 13 residues. The CDR3 protein is CATKPDWWDEQFF. DNA for the CDR3: TGTGCCACAAAACCGGACTGGTGGGATGAGCAGTTCTTC.

The CDR3 nucleotides are TGCAGCGTTGAAGACGGCAATCAGCCCCAGCATTTT. Its translation: CSVEDGNQPQHF. The V gene is TRBV29-1, the J gene TRBJ1-5; unclear D gene. Germline CDR1 and CDR2: SQVTM and ANQGSEA. Between the trimmed V and J ends, which lost 0 bases and 2 bases, there was a span of 2 bases. The CDR3 consists of 12 residues.

With regard to this clone: One end of the junction does not line up with germline, which may come from a read error. The rearrangement joins TRBV11-3 to TRBJ2-5; 7 nucleotides match TRBD2. CDR1 is SGHNT, CDR2 YENEEA, per germline. The CDR3 is made up of 12 amino acids. Here the CDR3 reads CEGGPGGETQYF. The CDR3 DNA reads as TGCGAGGGAGGGCCTGGTGGAGAGACCCAGTACTTC.

V usage is TRBV5-6 and J usage is TRBJ2-1; 11 bases are shared with TRBD2. Germline V gene sequence: CDR1 SGHDT, CDR2 YYEEEE. The V gene end was trimmed by 0 bases and the J gene end by 4 bases; junction bases not matched to a gene: 3. This CDR3 has 16 amino acids. The CDR3 loop is CASSLGLAGLYNEQFF. CDR3 coding DNA: TGTGCCAGCAGCTTGGGACTAGCGGGGCTATACAATGAGCAGTTCTTC.

Only one count was recorded for this clone. The CDR3 spells CASSGTGTNTGELFF. The CDR3 DNA follows: TGTGCCAGCAGCGGGACAGGGACGAACACCGGGGAGCTGTTTTTT. V gene TRBV7-2 combines with J gene TRBJ2-2; 9 bases line up with TRBD1. Germline V gene data show CDR1 as SGHTA and CDR2 as FQGNSA. The junction had 1 base not matched to a gene; V was cut back by 5 bases and J by 0 bases. This CDR3 has 15 residues.

The V and J genes are TRBV7-9 and TRBJ1-5, with unresolved D. Germline V gene lookup returns CDR1 SEHNR and CDR2 FQNEAQ (reference sequence). The V end was cut by 1 base, the J end by 6 bases, with 4 bases between. The CDR3 has 12 residues. CDR3 in amino acids: CASSLGSQPQHF. The CDR3 coding sequence is TGTGCCAGCAGCTTAGGTAGTCAGCCCCAGCATTTT. Full variable domain (outside the CDR3, taken from reference TRBV7-9 and TRBJ1-5): DTGVSQNPRHKITKRGQNVTFRCDPISEHNRLYWYRQTLGQGPEFLTYFQNEAQLEKSRLLSDRFSAERPKGSFSTLEIQRTEQGDSAMYLCASSLGSQPQHFGDGTRLSIL.

The V and J genes are TRBV7-9 and TRBJ2-5; 13 bases line up with TRBD2. The CDR3 covers 18 residues. The junction had 13 bases not matched to a gene; V was cut back by 5 bases and J by 4 bases. Germline lookup yields CDR1 SEHNR and CDR2 FQNEAQ (reference sequence). The CDR3 nucleotides read TGTGCCAGCAGCCGGACGGGACTAGCGGGACGGACGGGAGAGACCCAGTACTTC. This gives the protein CASSRTGLAGRTGETQYF.

This clone was observed a single time. The genes are TRBV19 and TRBJ2-7; 10 nucleotides agree with TRBD2. V shed 5 bases and J 0 bases; nucleotides not matched to a gene: 7. This CDR3 comprises 16 residues. Germline V gene data show CDR1 as LNHDA and CDR2 as SQIVND (reference sequence). The CDR3 coding sequence is TGTGCCAGTAGTCCAGCACTAGCGGGGCCCTCCTACGAGCAGTACTTC. This sequence encodes CASSPALAGPSYEQYF.

The CDR3 loop reads CASSRTSGISYNEQFF. CDR3 in DNA: TGTGCCAGCTCACGGACTAGCGGGATCTCCTACAATGAGCAGTTCTTC. The V and J genes are TRBV2 and TRBJ2-1, with 12 nucleotides matching TRBD2. Losses at the gene ends were 8 bases for V and 0 bases for J; bases not matched to a gene: 5. The CDR3 totals 16 residues. Germline V gene sequence: CDR1 SNHLY, CDR2 FYNNEI.

The chain has TRBV2 and TRBJ1-1; possibly TRBD1 for D (5 bases). V was trimmed by 7 bases and J by 4 bases, leaving 16 bases between them. The CDR3 contains 14 residues. Germline V gene lookup returns CDR1 SNHLY and CDR2 FYNNEI. In nucleotides, the CDR3 is TGTGCCAGCATTCCGGGAGAGGGGTTCACTGAAGCTTTCTTT. Encoded protein: CASIPGEGFTEAFF.